The rows below give T cell receptor beta chains drawn from one sample of a study of cytomegalovirus exposure and HLA in healthy donors. Libraries were prepared by immunoSEQ multiplex PCR; TCRdb keeps only in-frame clonotypes and omits some of them. Of 210,000 or so clones in the sample, around 85% were seen once. Material: PBMCs. The receptors come from a human donor in good health. Both conserved end residues are part of each CDR3. Fields, in order: D gene, J gene, V gene, clone size, CDR3 DNA, CDR3 protein. The D gene is left open where the match is weak. Size is omitted from some rows. Given values are once, few, many or a class for expanded clones.

d_call: NA
j_call: TRBJ2-6
v_call: TRBV10-3
clone_size: NA
cdr3_nt: TGTGCCATCAGTGAGAAGCCGGGGACTTCCCACTCTGGGGCCAACGTCCTGACTTTC
cdr3_aa: CAISEKPGTSHSGANVLTF

d_call: TRBD1
j_call: TRBJ1-3
v_call: TRBV4-3
clone_size: NA
cdr3_nt: TGCGCCAGCAGCCAAAGGGCCACAGGGGTTGGAAACACCATATATTTT
cdr3_aa: CASSQRATGVGNTIYF

d_call: TRBD2
j_call: TRBJ2-1
v_call: TRBV6-5
clone_size: few
cdr3_nt: TGTGCCAGCAGTTACCATGGGACTAGCGGCTACAATGAGCAGTTCTTC
cdr3_aa: CASSYHGTSGYNEQFF

d_call: TRBD2
j_call: TRBJ2-1
v_call: TRBV25-1
clone_size: once
cdr3_nt: TGTGCCAGCAGTTTAAGCGGGAGAATCTACAATGAGCAGTTCTTC
cdr3_aa: CASSLSGRIYNEQFF

d_call: TRBD1
j_call: TRBJ2-1
v_call: TRBV5-1
clone_size: NA
cdr3_nt: TGCGCCAGCAGCGGGACAGGGAACAATGAGCAGTTCTTC
cdr3_aa: CASSGTGNNEQFF

d_call: TRBD2
j_call: TRBJ2-7
v_call: TRBV4-1
clone_size: NA
cdr3_nt: TGCGCCAGCAGCCAAGAGCCCCTGGGACTAGCGGGAGGCGAGCAGTACTTC
cdr3_aa: CASSQEPLGLAGGEQYF

d_call: TRBD2
j_call: TRBJ2-1
v_call: TRBV7-2
clone_size: NA
cdr3_nt: TGTGCCAGCAGCTCCGCGGCTAGCGGGACATACAATGAGCAGTTCTTC
cdr3_aa: CASSSAASGTYNEQFF

d_call: NA
j_call: TRBJ2-7
v_call: TRBV29-1
clone_size: NA
cdr3_nt: TGCAGCGTTGCGTGGACTGCGCTTGGGAACGAGCAGTACTTC
cdr3_aa: CSVAWTALGNEQYF

d_call: NA
j_call: TRBJ2-1
v_call: TRBV4-3
clone_size: NA
cdr3_nt: TGCGCCAGCAGCCAAGCCAGGGGCTCCTACAATGAGCAGTTCTTC
cdr3_aa: CASSQARGSYNEQFF

d_call: NA
j_call: TRBJ2-3
v_call: TRBV27
clone_size: NA
cdr3_nt: TGTGCCAGCAAGGCCGGGTTGCCAGATACGCAGTATTTT
cdr3_aa: CASKAGLPDTQYF

d_call: TRBD1
j_call: TRBJ1-1
v_call: TRBV7-6
clone_size: once
cdr3_nt: TGTGCCAGCAGCAAAAGACCACAGGGGGCCGACACTGAAGCTTTCTTT
cdr3_aa: CASSKRPQGADTEAFF

d_call: NA
j_call: TRBJ2-3
v_call: TRBV6-1
clone_size: NA
cdr3_nt: TGTGCCAGCAGTGAAATGGGGGGACGAGGGGATACGCAGTATTTT
cdr3_aa: CASSEMGGRGDTQYF

d_call: NA
j_call: TRBJ1-1
v_call: TRBV5-1
clone_size: NA
cdr3_nt: TGCGCCAGCAGCCCAGGCGCGTTGAACACTGAAGCTTTCTTT
cdr3_aa: CASSPGALNTEAFF

d_call: NA
j_call: TRBJ2-7
v_call: TRBV20-1
clone_size: NA
cdr3_nt: TGCAGTGCTGGCGACAGAAGGGAGCAGTACTTC
cdr3_aa: CSAGDRREQYF

d_call: TRBD1
j_call: TRBJ1-1
v_call: TRBV18
clone_size: NA
cdr3_nt: TGTGCCAGCTCACCAACCGGGACAGGGAACACTGAAGCTTTCTTT
cdr3_aa: CASSPTGTGNTEAFF

d_call: NA
j_call: TRBJ2-1
v_call: TRBV7-9
clone_size: once
cdr3_nt: TGTTCCAGCAGCTTTTTGATGGAGACCCAGTTCTTC
cdr3_aa: CSSSFLMETQFF

d_call: TRBD2
j_call: TRBJ2-1
v_call: TRBV5-8
clone_size: NA
cdr3_nt: TGTGCCAGCAGCCCCGGGGCGTCTGGGACTAGCGATGAGCAGTTCTTC
cdr3_aa: CASSPGASGTSDEQFF

d_call: NA
j_call: TRBJ1-1
v_call: TRBV11-3
clone_size: once
cdr3_nt: TGTGCCAGCAGCTTAGAGGCGAATGGGCCTGAAGCTTTCTTT
cdr3_aa: CASSLEANGPEAFF

d_call: TRBD2
j_call: TRBJ2-7
v_call: TRBV5-4
clone_size: NA
cdr3_nt: TGTGCCAGCAGCCCCGGGACTAGCTCCTACGAGCAGTACTTC
cdr3_aa: CASSPGTSSYEQYF

d_call: NA
j_call: TRBJ2-7
v_call: TRBV19
clone_size: NA
cdr3_nt: TGTGCCAGTAGCCTCCAGGGATCCTACGAGCAGTACTTC
cdr3_aa: CASSLQGSYEQYF

d_call: TRBD1
j_call: TRBJ2-7
v_call: TRBV28
clone_size: NA
cdr3_nt: TGTGCCAGCAGGACAGGGGATTGGGGCGAGCAGTACTTC
cdr3_aa: CASRTGDWGEQYF

d_call: NA
j_call: TRBJ2-3
v_call: TRBV15
clone_size: few
cdr3_nt: TGTGCCACCAGCAGAAGCCCCGGGACTAGCACAGATACGCAGTATTTT
cdr3_aa: CATSRSPGTSTDTQYF

d_call: TRBD1
j_call: TRBJ1-2
v_call: TRBV5-1
clone_size: NA
cdr3_nt: TGCGCCAGCAGCTTGGGAGGGACAGGGGCCTATGGCTACACCTTC
cdr3_aa: CASSLGGTGAYGYTF

d_call: TRBD1
j_call: TRBJ2-1
v_call: TRBV7-7
clone_size: NA
cdr3_nt: TGTGCTAGCAGCTTAGCTGGCCCGGGACAGGGAGCCAATGAGCAGTTCTTC
cdr3_aa: CASSLAGPGQGANEQFF

d_call: NA
j_call: TRBJ2-3
v_call: TRBV2
clone_size: once
cdr3_nt: TGTGCCAGCAGTGAACGTCAGCGTACAGATACGCAGTATTTT
cdr3_aa: CASSERQRTDTQYF

d_call: NA
j_call: TRBJ2-1
v_call: TRBV4-2
clone_size: few
cdr3_nt: TGTGCCAGCAGCCAAGAAGCGGTGGCGGGGGCCTGGGATGAGCAGTTCTTC
cdr3_aa: CASSQEAVAGAWDEQFF

d_call: NA
j_call: TRBJ2-2
v_call: TRBV10-3
clone_size: NA
cdr3_nt: TGTGCTTCAAGGAGCGCCGGGGAGCTGTTTTTT
cdr3_aa: CASRSAGELFF

d_call: NA
j_call: TRBJ2-7
v_call: TRBV6-5
clone_size: few
cdr3_nt: TGTGCCAGCAGTCTCACAGGGATGAGTTCCTACGAGCAGTACTTC
cdr3_aa: CASSLTGMSSYEQYF

d_call: NA
j_call: TRBJ2-2
v_call: TRBV7-2
clone_size: few
cdr3_nt: TGTGCCAGCAGTACCAACCCCCCAGGTTTCTCCGGGGAGCTGTTTTTT
cdr3_aa: CASSTNPPGFSGELFF

d_call: TRBD2
j_call: TRBJ2-1
v_call: TRBV5-1
clone_size: NA
cdr3_nt: TGCGCCAGCAGCTCCCTGTGGTTTGGCGGGAGGGGTAATGAGCAGTTCTTC
cdr3_aa: CASSSLWFGGRGNEQFF

d_call: NA
j_call: TRBJ2-5
v_call: TRBV25-1
clone_size: NA
cdr3_nt: TGTGCCAGCAGTTCGACTGAGACCCAGTACTTC
cdr3_aa: CASSSTETQYF

d_call: TRBD2
j_call: TRBJ2-3
v_call: TRBV18
clone_size: NA
cdr3_nt: TGTGCCAGCTCACCATTACCTAGCGGGAGTCCAGATACGCAGTATTTT
cdr3_aa: CASSPLPSGSPDTQYF

d_call: NA
j_call: TRBJ2-5
v_call: TRBV6-7
clone_size: NA
cdr3_nt: TGTGCCACCTCATACAGGGAGACCCAGTACTTC
cdr3_aa: CATSYRETQYF

d_call: TRBD1
j_call: TRBJ1-2
v_call: TRBV10-3
clone_size: NA
cdr3_nt: TGTGCCATCAGGGGGACAGCCGGGGGCTATGGCTACACCTTC
cdr3_aa: CAIRGTAGGYGYTF

d_call: TRBD1
j_call: TRBJ1-1
v_call: TRBV27
clone_size: NA
cdr3_nt: TGTGCCAGCAGGAACCGGGACAGTGCTATGAACACTGAAGCTTTCTTT
cdr3_aa: CASRNRDSAMNTEAFF

d_call: NA
j_call: TRBJ1-4
v_call: TRBV7-9
clone_size: NA
cdr3_nt: TGTGCCAGCAGCACGAAGGGGACAACTAATGAAAAACTGTTTTTT
cdr3_aa: CASSTKGTTNEKLFF

d_call: NA
j_call: TRBJ2-1
v_call: TRBV9
clone_size: NA
cdr3_nt: TGTGCCAGCAGCTTGGGAGACAATGAGCAGTTCTTC
cdr3_aa: CASSLGDNEQFF

d_call: NA
j_call: TRBJ2-7
v_call: TRBV7-2
clone_size: NA
cdr3_nt: TGTGCCAGCAGCTTAGGGGGGCAGGAGTACTACGAGCAGTACTTC
cdr3_aa: CASSLGGQEYYEQYF

d_call: TRBD1
j_call: TRBJ2-2
v_call: TRBV7-3
clone_size: NA
cdr3_nt: TGTGCCAGCAGCTCCAACAGGGGGGCCACCGGGGAGCTGTTTTTT
cdr3_aa: CASSSNRGATGELFF

d_call: NA
j_call: TRBJ2-7
v_call: TRBV2
clone_size: NA
cdr3_nt: TGTGCCAGCAGTCCCGAGAGTCTAAGCTCCTACGAGCAGTACTTC
cdr3_aa: CASSPESLSSYEQYF